This T cell receptor (beta chain) was profiled in a study of control samples from healthy donors and cancer patients. Produced via immunoSEQ multiplex PCR; TCRdb's table is partial and in-frame only. Counted here are around 170,000 clones, just over 85% occurring once; the ten biggest clones make up over 4%. Sequencing was done on a sample of blood. The TCR originated in a woman in her thirties in good health.

CDR3 amino acids: CASRQGSGETQYF. CDR3 coding DNA: TGTGCCAGCAGACAAGGGAGCGGAGAGACCCAGTACTTC. V gene TRBV6-5 combines with J gene TRBJ2-5; D perhaps matches TRBD2 (5 bases). This CDR3 spans 13 amino acids. Trimming took 6 bases from V and 4 from J, leaving 12 bases between them. Per germline, CDR1 MNHEY and CDR2 SVGAGI.